One T cell receptor (beta chain) is described in this entry. Looked up from germline, CDR1 is MDHEN and CDR2 is SYDVKM. Losses at the gene ends were 5 bases for V and 6 bases for J; bases not matched to a gene: 6. The length of the CDR3 is 14 residues. The data were taken from a study of blood T cell repertoires in COVID-19. Profiled with immunoSEQ multiplex PCR; TCRdb holds only in-frame clones, not every one. The data contain about 370,000 clones, roughly 90% of them singletons. The chain links TRBV28 to TRBJ2-1; 8 nucleotides match TRBD1. The sample was peripheral blood. This receptor was taken from a man between 18 and 35 years old with active or convalescent COVID-19. The chain's CDR3 is CASSQGTGGNEQFF. The CDR3 DNA is TGTGCCAGCAGTCAAGGCACAGGGGGCAATGAGCAGTTCTTC.